This T cell receptor beta chain comes out of a study of graft-versus-host responses after intestinal transplantation. The overall study: Once they had received anti-thymocyte globulin induction, all recipients took tacrolimus and steroids for about 3 years.

Regarding the study as a whole: GvH clones were found in recipient marrow; some appeared first in ileum or blood.

TCRdb's copy holds only in-frame clones and misses some; the assay was immunoSEQ multiplex PCR. Seen here are more than 100,000 clones, around 93% observed once, and the top ten hold roughly 0.12%. Comments on this clone: Its target is unknown.

The CDR3 consists of 13 residues. Germline lookup yields CDR1 MDHEN and CDR2 SYDVKM. V lost 11 bases, J lost 3 bases, and 15 bases lay in between. V is TRBV28 and J is TRBJ2-3; weak D call: TRBD1 (5 bases). This receptor was identified in a human donor who received an intestinal transplant. The specimen comprised unstimulated CD4+ T cells sorted from spleen or lymph node cells, sampled before intestinal transplant. The CDR3 bases are TGTGCCTCCCACAGGTATTTGACAGATACGCAGTATTTT. This encodes CASHRYLTDTQYF. The full variable domain, its missing parts supplied by reference TRBV28 and TRBJ2-3, is DVKVTQSSRYLVKRTGEKVFLECVQDMDHENMFWYRQDPGLGLRLIYFSYDVKMKEKGDIPEGYSVSREKKERFSLILESASTNQTSMYLCASHRYLTDTQYFGPGTRLTVL.